The 19 T cell receptor beta chains presented below share a single source sample, sequenced in a study of T cell clonality in common variable immunodeficiency. Sequencing used immunoSEQ multiplex PCR; TCRdb keeps in-frame clones, though not all of them. The sample has about 34,000 clones, none seen only once; the top ten hold roughly 3%. Sequencing input: peripheral blood mononuclear cells. Every receptor here comes from a person aged 18 to 70 in good health.

To note about this clone: The read ends 3 residues shy of where the CDR3 ends; the end is completed using the germline J gene. This chain uses TRBV5-5 with TRBJ2-2, with a tentative D call TRBD1 (6 bases). The CDR3 sequence is 15 residues long. Germline V gene sequence: CDR1 SGHKS, CDR2 YYEKEE (reference sequence). V dropped 4 bases and J dropped 7 bases, with 17 bases sitting between them. CDR3 sequence: CASSHPDRILGELFF. The CDR3 DNA, read in part, is TGTGCCAGCAGCCACCCTGACAGGATCCTCGGGGAG.

This clone was seen many times. Read sequence stops 3 residues before the CDR3 end, and the germline J gene provides the missing end. The chain employs TRBV12-3 or TRBV12-4 and TRBJ2-7; 11 nucleotides line up with TRBD2. After removal of 5 bases from V and 2 bases from J, the junction contained 2 bases not matched to a gene. This CDR3 has 14 residues. The CDR3 loop reads CASSRLAGTYEQYF. The covered CDR3 bases are TGTGCCAGCAGTAGACTAGCGGGGACCTACGAG.

This clone was picked up many times. Read data end 3 residues before the CDR3 end; the end is taken from the germline J gene. The J gene is TRBJ2-7, the V gene TRBV20-1; the match to TRBD1 covers 9 bases. The germline gives CDR1 DFQATT, CDR2 SNEGSKA (reference sequence). The length of the CDR3 is 16 residues. Losses at the gene ends were 0 bases for V and 0 bases for J; bases not matched to a gene: 6. The covered CDR3 bases are TGCAGTGCTAGAGAGGGACAGGGTCTGAACTCCTACGAG. Its translation: CSAREGQGLNSYE. The whole CDR3 protein is CSAREGQGLNSYEQYF.

This clone was detected many times. The read gets to within 3 residues of the CDR3 end, and the germline J gene fills in the rest. The chain uses TRBV20-1 and TRBJ1-2; 9 positions match TRBD1. V lost 6 bases and J lost 6; bases outside the gene matches: 8. The germline gives CDR1 DFQATT, CDR2 SNEGSKA (reference sequence). The CDR3 loop spans 13 amino acids. The sequenced part of the CDR3 DNA is TGCAGTGCGTGGACAGGGGAGAAGGATGGC. Amino acids: CSAWTGEKDG. The CDR3 in full is CSAWTGEKDGYTF.

This clone was observed at least ten times. Read coverage stops 3 residues before the CDR3 terminus; the germline J gene supplies the remainder. V gene TRBV4-1 combines with J gene TRBJ2-5; D gene uncertain. The CDR3 totals 13 residues. V dropped 1 base and J dropped 2 bases, with 5 bases sitting between them. Germline CDR1 and CDR2: MGHRA and YSYEKL. The sequenced part of the CDR3 DNA is TGCGCCAGCAGCCAAGGAGGTCAAGAGACC. Translation: CASSQGGQET. The complete CDR3 sequence is CASSQGGQETQYF.

This clone has ten or more counts. The read falls 3 residues short of the CDR3 end, and the missing part is taken from the germline J gene. This chain joins TRBV4-2 and TRBJ2-2; D gene uncertain. The germline V gene encodes CDR1 LGHNA and CDR2 YNFKEQ. The V end lost 4 bases, the J end lost 4 bases, and 22 bases lay between the germline ends. This CDR3 has 18 residues. The CDR3 reads CASSPPGRQTSFTGELFF. CDR3 bases read: TGTGCCAGCAGCCCGCCCGGTCGGCAGACTTCGTTCACCGGGGAG.

In its sample, this clone was seen many times. The missing CDR3 end, 3 residues past where the read stops, is filled in from the germline J gene. This chain joins TRBV12-3 or TRBV12-4 and TRBJ1-6, with 8 bases matching TRBD1. J gave up 9 bases and V 4 bases, and 5 bases lay outside the gene matches. This CDR3 spans 14 amino acids. CDR3 DNA, as far as it was read: TGTGCCAGCAGTTCGACAGGGGAGTCTTCACCC. It specifies CASSSTGESSP. The full CDR3 protein reads CASSSTGESSPLHF.

This clone was observed many times. With the read ending 3 residues before the CDR3 end, the germline J gene is used to fill in that end. The chain recombines TRBV7-2 with TRBJ2-1, with 8 bases lining up with TRBD1. This CDR3 has 15 residues. J was trimmed by 6 bases and V by 1 base; bases with no gene match: 5. Per germline, CDR1 SGHTA and CDR2 FQGNSA. The part of the CDR3 DNA that was read is TGTGCCAGCAGCTTAGGGACAGGGAACCTCAATGAG. Encoded protein: CASSLGTGNLNE. The entire CDR3 protein is CASSLGTGNLNEQFF.

The table lists this clone with many counts. Read coverage stops 3 residues before the CDR3 terminus; the germline J gene supplies the remainder. The chain is built from TRBV7-2 and TRBJ2-4; D remains unclear. Trimming stripped 3 bases from V and 5 bases from J, with 5 bases between. This CDR3 spans 12 amino acids. Germline V lookup: CDR1 SGHTA, CDR2 FQGNSA. The CDR3 here is CASSLQENIQYF. The DNA read from the CDR3 is TGTGCCAGCAGCTTGCAGGAAAACATT.

This clone was seen ten or more times. The sequenced fragment ends 3 residues before the CDR3 boundary, so the rest is inferred from the germline J gene. The chain carries TRBV7-2 and TRBJ2-7; the D gene is possibly TRBD1 (6 bases). Germline CDR1 and CDR2: SGHTA and FQGNSA. Trimming cost V 0 bases and J 2 bases, with 14 bases left between them. The CDR3 spans 16 residues. The CDR3 sequence is CASSLARGGRTYEQYF. Partial CDR3 DNA: TGTGCCAGCAGCTTAGCGCGAGGGGGACGGACCTACGAG.

About this clone: The read comes to an end 3 residues before the CDR3 does, leaving the germline J gene to fill in the end. The chain is built from TRBV11-3 and TRBJ2-7, with D perhaps matching TRBD2 (5 bases). This CDR3 contains 13 residues. The V end was cut by 2 bases, the J end by 5 bases, with 10 bases between. Germline CDR1 is SGHNT and CDR2 is YENEEA. Partial CDR3 DNA: TGTGCCAGCAGCTTAAATTCCGGGGACGAG. Protein product: CASSLNSGDE. The whole CDR3 is CASSLNSGDEQYF.

This clone was detected many times. The CDR3 is cut off 3 residues early in the read; its end comes from the germline J gene. V usage is TRBV19 and J usage is TRBJ2-4; the match to TRBD2 covers 12 bases. This CDR3 has 15 residues. The junction had 9 bases not matched to a gene; V was cut back by 7 bases and J by 8 bases. Germline loops: CDR1 LNHDA, CDR2 SQIVND (reference sequence). CDR3 bases read: TGTGCCAGTAAGCGACTAGCGGGAGTCCGGGACATT. It translates to CASKRLAGVRDI. The CDR3 in full is CASKRLAGVRDIQYF.

This clone showed up many times. The read is 3 residues too short to cover the CDR3 end, so that end is filled in from the germline J gene. This chain joins TRBV18 and TRBJ1-6, with 9 nucleotides matching TRBD1. The CDR3 totals 15 residues. Germline V gene lookup returns CDR1 KGHSH and CDR2 LQKENI. J gave up 9 bases and V 0 bases, and 3 bases lay outside the gene matches. The CDR3 reads CASSPPGQGFSPLHF. The CDR3 DNA, read in part, is TGTGCCAGCTCACCACCGGGACAGGGCTTTTCACCC.

This clone has at least ten counts. With the read ending 3 residues before the CDR3 end, the germline J gene is used to fill in that end. The chain uses TRBV3-1 (or the pseudogene TRBV3-2) and TRBJ2-3, with 9 bases identical to TRBD1. Germline lookup yields CDR1 LGHDT and CDR2 YNNKEL (reference sequence). CDR3 length: 15 amino acids. Losses at the gene ends were 5 bases for V and 4 bases for J; bases not matched to a gene: 7. The CDR3 bases that were read are TGTGCCAGCAGCGACCGACAGGGGGTTTCAGATACG. This translates into CASSDRQGVSDT. The whole CDR3 reads CASSDRQGVSDTQYF.

This clone was detected only a few times. The CDR3 goes on 3 residues after the read ends, and that part is filled in from the germline J gene. The V call is TRBV6-1, the J call TRBJ2-1, with 12 bases matching TRBD2. CDR1 is MNHNS and CDR2 is SASEGT in the germline V gene. V lost 2 bases and J lost 7; bases outside the gene matches: 3. CDR3 length equals 15 residues. The chain's CDR3 is CASSEITSGRNEQFF. The CDR3 bases that were read are TGTGCCAGCAGTGAAATAACTAGCGGGAGGAATGAG.

This clone has at least ten counts. The CDR3 extends 3 residues past the end of the read, so its final part is completed from the germline J gene. The rearrangement links TRBV19 to TRBJ1-2, with 9 bases lining up with TRBD1. Germline CDR1 LNHDA, CDR2 SQIVND (reference sequence). This CDR3 has 17 residues. Incomplete CDR3 DNA: TGTGCCAGTAGTATTTTCAGGGACAGGGTGGGGCGGGTTGTG. Translating gives CASSIFRDRVGRVV. The full-length CDR3 reads as CASSIFRDRVGRVVYTF.

This clone was seen at least ten times. Here the CDR3 reads CSAIAGTTDTQYF. Incomplete CDR3 DNA: TGCAGTGCTATAGCGGGAACGACAGATACG. The V call is TRBV20-1, the J call TRBJ2-3; 8 bases are shared with TRBD2. The read halts 3 residues ahead of the CDR3 end, with the missing end drawn from the germline J gene. The CDR3 has 13 residues. The germline gives CDR1 DFQATT, CDR2 SNEGSKA (reference sequence). Trimming at V came to 4 bases and at J to 3 bases, leaving 3 bases not matched to a gene.

This clone appeared many times. The CDR3 goes on 3 residues after the read ends, and that part is filled in from the germline J gene. The V and J genes are TRBV3-1 (or the pseudogene TRBV3-2) and TRBJ2-7; TRBD1 might be the D (5 bases). CDR1 and CDR2 (germline): LGHDT, YNNKEL (reference sequence). The V and J ends lost 4 bases and 6 bases respectively, with 16 bases between them. The CDR3 length is 14 residues. The CDR3 loop reads CASSPTIGASEQYF. The CDR3 bases that were read are TGTGCCAGCAGCCCCACGATAGGGGCAAGCGAG.

This clone was seen at least ten times. The read ends 3 residues early relative to the CDR3; the germline J gene fills the gap. The chain has TRBV11-2 and TRBJ2-1; 11 nucleotides line up with TRBD2. J gave up 7 bases and V 5 bases, and 7 bases lay outside the gene matches. Looked up from germline, CDR1 is SGHAT and CDR2 is FQNNGV. The CDR3 covers 15 residues. The CDR3 bases that were read are TGTGCCAGCAGCCTACTAGCGGGAGTAGGAAATGAG. Protein product: CASSLLAGVGNE. The full-length CDR3 reads as CASSLLAGVGNEQFF.